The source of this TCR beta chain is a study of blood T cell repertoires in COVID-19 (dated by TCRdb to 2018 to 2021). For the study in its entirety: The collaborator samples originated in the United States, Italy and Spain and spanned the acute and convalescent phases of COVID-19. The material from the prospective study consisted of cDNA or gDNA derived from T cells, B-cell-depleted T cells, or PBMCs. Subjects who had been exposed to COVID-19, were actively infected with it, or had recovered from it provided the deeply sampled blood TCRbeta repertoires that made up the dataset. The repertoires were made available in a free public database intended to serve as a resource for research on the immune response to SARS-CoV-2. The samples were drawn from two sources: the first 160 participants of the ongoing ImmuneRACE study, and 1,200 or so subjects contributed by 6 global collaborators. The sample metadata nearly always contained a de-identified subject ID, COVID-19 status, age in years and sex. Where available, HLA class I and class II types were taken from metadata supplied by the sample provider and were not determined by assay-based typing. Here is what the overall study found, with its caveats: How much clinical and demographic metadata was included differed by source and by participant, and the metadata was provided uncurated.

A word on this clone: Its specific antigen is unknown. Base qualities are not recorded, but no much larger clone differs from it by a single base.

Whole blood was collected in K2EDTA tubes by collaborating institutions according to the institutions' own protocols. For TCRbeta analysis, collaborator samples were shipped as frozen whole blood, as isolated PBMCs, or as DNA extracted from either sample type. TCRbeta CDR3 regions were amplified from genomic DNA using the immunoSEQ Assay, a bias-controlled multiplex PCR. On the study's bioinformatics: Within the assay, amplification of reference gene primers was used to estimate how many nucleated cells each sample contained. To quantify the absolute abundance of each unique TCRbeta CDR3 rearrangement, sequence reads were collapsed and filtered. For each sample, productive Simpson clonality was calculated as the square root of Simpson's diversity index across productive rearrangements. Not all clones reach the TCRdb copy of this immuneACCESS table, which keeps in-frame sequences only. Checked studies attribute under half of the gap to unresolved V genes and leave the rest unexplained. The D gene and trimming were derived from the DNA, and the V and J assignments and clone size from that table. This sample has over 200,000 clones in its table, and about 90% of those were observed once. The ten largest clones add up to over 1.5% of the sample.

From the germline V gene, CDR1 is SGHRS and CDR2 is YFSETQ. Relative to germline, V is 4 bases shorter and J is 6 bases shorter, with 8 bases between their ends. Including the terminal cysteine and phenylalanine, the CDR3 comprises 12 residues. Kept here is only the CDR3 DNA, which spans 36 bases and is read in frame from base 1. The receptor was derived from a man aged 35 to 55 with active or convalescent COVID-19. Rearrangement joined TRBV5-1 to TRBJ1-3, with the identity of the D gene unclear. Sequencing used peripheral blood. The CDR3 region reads CASSLGENTIYF. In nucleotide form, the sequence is TGCGCCAGCAGCCTCGGGGAAAACACCATATATTTT.